This TCR beta chain emerged from a study of blood T cell repertoires in COVID-19 (dated by TCRdb to about 2020). At the level of the whole study: Collaborator samples came from the United States, Italy and Spain and covered acute and convalescent phases of COVID-19. The material from the prospective study consisted of cDNA or gDNA derived from T cells, B-cell-depleted T cells, or PBMCs. The dataset comprised deeply sampled blood TCRbeta repertoires from subjects exposed to, actively infected with, or recovered from COVID-19. The repertoires were made available in a free public database intended to serve as a resource for research on the immune response to SARS-CoV-2. Samples were obtained from the ongoing ImmuneRACE study (first 160 participants) and from 1,200 or so subjects provided by 6 global collaborators. A de-identified subject ID, COVID-19 status, age in years and sex were almost always included in the sample metadata. Where available, HLA class I and class II types were obtained from metadata supplied by the sample provider rather than from assay-based typing. What the work shows at the level of the full study, not this receptor alone: Clinical and demographic metadata were provided uncurated, with the amount varying by source and participant.

Whole blood was collected in K2EDTA tubes by collaborating institutions according to the institutions' own protocols. For TCRbeta analysis, collaborator samples were shipped as frozen whole blood, as isolated PBMCs, or as DNA extracted from either sample type. To note about this clone: No cognate antigen has been identified for it. The input lacks base qualities; no much larger clone sits a single base away.

The immunoSEQ Assay, a bias-controlled multiplex PCR, was used to amplify TCRbeta CDR3 regions from genomic DNA. Per the original workflow: The number of nucleated cells in each sample was estimated from the amplification of reference gene primers within the assay. To quantify the absolute abundance of each unique TCRbeta CDR3 rearrangement, sequence reads were collapsed and filtered. Productive Simpson clonality was computed per sample as the square root of Simpson's diversity index over productive rearrangements. Drawn from immuneACCESS, this table holds only the in-frame rearrangements with V and J called that TCRdb kept. Clones are partly lost; checked studies trace under half to an unresolved V gene and leave the rest unexplained. The V and J calls and clone size are taken from that table; D and trimming were inferred from the DNA. The sample contains about 99,000 clones, approximately 89% of them found a single time. The top ten constitute more than 15% of the sample.

Reading from cysteine to phenylalanine, the CDR3 counts 15 amino acids. CDR3 DNA is the only sequence kept; it has 45 bases, read in frame from the first base. Trimming takes 5 bases from V and 0 bases from J, and the germline ends sit 13 bases apart. The germline V gene (reference sequence) sets CDR1 to GTSNPN and CDR2 to SVGIG. Rearrangement joined TRBV30 to TRBJ2-2, and the D gene may be TRBD2, 5 bases matching. The sequenced sample was peripheral blood. This clonotype originated in a woman of 80 years or more in a cohort sampled during active COVID-19. The DNA sequence is TGTGCCTGGCTCCCGAGGGCCCCGAACACCGGGGAGCTGTTTTTT. This yields the protein CAWLPRAPNTGELFF.